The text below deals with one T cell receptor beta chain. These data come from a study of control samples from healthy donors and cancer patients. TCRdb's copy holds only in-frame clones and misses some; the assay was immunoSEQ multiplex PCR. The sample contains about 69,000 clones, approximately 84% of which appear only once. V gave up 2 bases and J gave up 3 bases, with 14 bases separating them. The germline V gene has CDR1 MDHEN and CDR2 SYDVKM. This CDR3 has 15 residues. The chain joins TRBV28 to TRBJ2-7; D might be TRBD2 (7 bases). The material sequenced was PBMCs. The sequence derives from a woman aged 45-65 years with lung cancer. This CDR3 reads CASSLGGAKLYEQYF. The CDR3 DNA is TGTGCCAGCAGTTTAGGGGGGGCTAAACTCTACGAGCAGTACTTC.